Below are 25 T cell receptor beta chains sequenced from a single sample in a study of T cell changes during pregnancy in multiple sclerosis (dated by TCRdb to about 2019). Libraries were made using the immunoSEQ multiplex PCR assay. In TCRdb, the immuneACCESS table is reduced to in-frame sequences with V and J assigned. These tables do not hold every clone; where another copy was compared, an unresolved V gene accounts for under half, and the others remain unexplained. The sample table lists over 50,000 clones, just under 90% of them with a count of one. The ten largest clones capture approximately 5.3% of the sample. Sequenced sample: peripheral blood from another person, used as feeder cells. All receptors come from a human donor whose cells served as feeder cells for cultures in a pregnancy study.

The chain has TRBV28 and TRBJ2-3; 10 bases map to TRBD2. Unmatched junction bases numbered 17, after V lost 2 bases and J lost 0 bases. The CDR3 length is 21 residues. CDR1 and CDR2 (germline): MDHEN, SYDVKM. The CDR3 sequence: CASSLVAGGPSGQDSTDTQYF. CDR3 bases: TGTGCCAGCAGTTTAGTAGCGGGAGGTCCCAGCGGACAAGATAGCACAGATACGCAGTATTTT. The full variable domain, completed using reference TRBV28 and TRBJ2-3, is DVKVTQSSRYLVKRTGEKVFLECVQDMDHENMFWYRQDPGLGLRLIYFSYDVKMKEKGDIPEGYSVSREKKERFSLILESASTNQTSMYLCASSLVAGGPSGQDSTDTQYFGPGTRLTVL.

The J gene is TRBJ1-6, the V gene TRBV20-1; 8 positions agree with TRBD1. CDR3 size: 11 residues. Germline-derived CDR1 and CDR2 are DFQATT and SNEGSKA (reference sequence). Written as DNA, the CDR3 is TGCGCAGGACAGGGTGGCTCACCCCTCCACTTT. Translating it yields CAGQGGSPLHF.

The chain employs TRBV30 and TRBJ2-7, with D unresolved. This CDR3 has 11 amino acids. Trimming took off 1 base at V and 3 bases at J, with 4 bases between the two ends. Germline lookup yields CDR1 GTSNPN and CDR2 SVGIG (reference sequence). CDR3 nucleotide sequence: TGTGCCTGGAGTGATAACTACGAGCAGTACTTC. As protein: CAWSDNYEQYF. The whole variable domain, remainder taken from reference TRBV30 and TRBJ2-7, is SQTIHQWPATLVQPVGSPLSLECTVEGTSNPNLYWYRQAAGRGLQLLFYSVGIGQISSEVPQNLSASRPQDRQFILSSKKLLLSDSGFYLCAWSDNYEQYFGPGTRLTVT.

This chain uses TRBV5-1 with TRBJ2-1, with 9 bases that match TRBD1. Germline CDR1 reads SGHRS; CDR2 reads YFSETQ. There are 15 residues in the CDR3. V was pared by 0 bases and J by 9 bases, with 7 bases of the junction left unmatched. CDR3: CASSLEGQGYSEQFF. DNA for the CDR3: TGCGCCAGCAGCTTGGAGGGACAGGGATATAGTGAGCAGTTCTTC.

The chain employs TRBV18 and TRBJ2-7; weak D call: TRBD1 (6 bases). The CDR3 is 13 residues long. The V and J ends lost 5 bases and 5 bases respectively, with 13 bases between them. Germline V gene data show CDR1 as KGHSH and CDR2 as LQKENI. This chain's CDR3 is CASSTDRMDEQYF. DNA of the CDR3: TGTGCCAGCTCAACGGACAGAATGGACGAGCAGTACTTC.

This clone was recorded a few times. The CDR3 DNA follows: TGCGCCAGCAGCCCTGAGAGAGTTCGGACTGAAGCTTTCTTT. Translated: CASSPERVRTEAFF. The chain employs TRBV4-1 and TRBJ1-1; D is unresolved. The V gene lost 4 bases and the J gene lost 5 bases, with 14 bases spanning the gap. The CDR3 is 14 amino acids. CDR1 is MGHRA, CDR2 YSYEKL, per germline.

This chain uses TRBV7-2 with TRBJ2-3; maybe TRBD1 (6 bases). The CDR3 sequence is 14 residues long. The ends were cut back, 5 bases at V and 6 bases at J, with 15 bases in the middle. Germline lookup yields CDR1 SGHTA and CDR2 FQGNSA. The CDR3 coding sequence is TGTGCCAGCAGCCTAAAACAGGGAATGGATACGCAGTATTTT. This gives the protein CASSLKQGMDTQYF.

The chain has TRBV18 and TRBJ1-1, with TRBD1 identical over 11 bases. CDR1 is KGHSH and CDR2 is LQKENI in the germline V gene. V shed 3 bases and J 0 bases; nucleotides not matched to a gene: 15. The CDR3 is made up of 20 amino acids. The CDR3 coding sequence is TGTGCCAGCTCACCTAACCTTCTCGGGACAGGGGGAAATATGAACACTGAAGCTTTCTTT. Translating it yields CASSPNLLGTGGNMNTEAFF.

The V gene is TRBV2, the J gene TRBJ2-3; TRBD1 agrees at 8 bases. Germline assignment: CDR1 SNHLY and CDR2 FYNNEI. The CDR3 is 15 amino acids. J was trimmed by 2 bases and V by 3 bases; bases with no gene match: 4. The CDR3 sequence is CASSEGDRITDTQYF. CDR3 DNA: TGTGCCAGCAGTGAGGGGGACAGGATCACAGATACGCAGTATTTT.

The chain recombines TRBV5-1 with TRBJ1-1; D remains ambiguous. Germline V gene lookup returns CDR1 SGHRS and CDR2 YFSETQ. CDR3 length: 11 amino acids. V was cut by 3 bases and J by 2 bases, with 2 bases left in between. The DNA for the CDR3 is TGCGCCAGCAGCTCAAACACTGAAGCTTTCTTT. The encoded protein is CASSSNTEAFF.

This rearrangement joins TRBV10-3 to TRBJ1-6; D remains unclear. V shed 5 bases and J shed 5 bases, with 10 bases lying between them. Per germline, CDR1 ENHRY and CDR2 SYGVKD. There are 14 residues in the CDR3. This CDR3 is CAISIGSNNSPLHF. The CDR3 DNA reads TGTGCCATCAGTATAGGCAGTAATAATTCACCCCTCCACTTT.

This chain connects TRBV27 to TRBJ1-4; 7 bases fit TRBD1. Germline lookup yields CDR1 MNHEY and CDR2 SMNVEV (reference sequence). The V segment lost 7 bases and the J segment 5 bases; nucleotides outside the gene matches: 10. CDR3 length: 15 residues. The chain's CDR3 is CASTNYPTGNEKLFF. In DNA, the CDR3 is TGTGCCAGCACCAATTACCCGACAGGGAATGAAAAACTGTTTTTT. Full variable domain (outside the CDR3, taken from reference TRBV27 and TRBJ1-4): EAQVTQNPRYLITVTGKKLTVTCSQNMNHEYMSWYRQDPGLGLRQIYYSMNVEVTDKGDVPEGYKVSRKEKRNFPLILESPSPNQTSLYFCASTNYPTGNEKLFFGSGTQLSVL.

This clone was counted once. The rearrangement joins TRBV5-1 to TRBJ2-1, with D tentatively TRBD1 (6 bases). V lost 2 bases and J 7 bases, leaving 16 bases between the germline ends. CDR3 length: 15 amino acids. CDR1 is SGHRS, CDR2 YFSETQ, per germline. The CDR3 region has the DNA TGCGCCAGCAGCTTAGCCCCAGGGGTTAGTAATGAGCAGTTCTTC. This codes for CASSLAPGVSNEQFF.

The chain uses TRBV30 and TRBJ1-4, with no clear D. From germline, CDR1 is GTSNPN and CDR2 SVGIG (reference sequence). The length of the CDR3 is 12 residues. Trimming shortened V by 7 bases and J by 8 bases, and 14 bases separated the two germline ends. CDR3 region: CASIAKGEKLFF. In nucleotides, the CDR3 is TGTGCCTCGATCGCGAAGGGAGAAAAACTGTTTTTT.

The count of this clone is one. The chain joins TRBV21-1 to TRBJ2-3; TRBD2 is taken as the D call from the table, unchecked against the DNA. TRBV21-1 is noted as a pseudogene. The CDR3 has 21 residues. CDR3 loop: CASSKEPQRALGGVSTDTQYF. The CDR3 bases are TGTGCCAGCAGCAAAGAACCCCAGCGGGCCTTAGGAGGGGTTAGCACAGATACGCAGTATTTT.

V is TRBV7-2 and J is TRBJ1-1; weak D call: TRBD1 (5 bases). Trimming removed 5 bases at V and 3 bases at J, with 13 bases between. The CDR3 has 14 amino acids. CDR1 is SGHTA and CDR2 is FQGNSA in the germline V gene. This CDR3 is CASSASGMDTEAFF. DNA for the CDR3: TGTGCCAGCAGCGCTTCAGGGATGGACACTGAAGCTTTCTTT.

V is TRBV5-6 and J is TRBJ2-5; D unresolved. The ends were cut back, 3 bases at V and 0 bases at J, with 12 bases in the middle. Germline V gene lookup returns CDR1 SGHDT and CDR2 YYEEEE. The CDR3 has 15 amino acids. In DNA form, the CDR3 reads TGTGCCAGCAGCTCGCGCAGGTCGTACCAAGAGACCCAGTACTTC. Protein product: CASSSRRSYQETQYF.

This chain links TRBV28 with TRBJ1-1; D not resolved. Germline CDR1 MDHEN, CDR2 SYDVKM. Trimming removed 11 bases at V and 1 base at J, with 11 bases between. The CDR3 consists of 12 residues. The CDR3 spells CAGESTNTEAFF. In DNA form, the CDR3 reads TGTGCCGGCGAAAGCACGAACACTGAAGCTTTCTTT.

The chain is built from TRBV5-4 and TRBJ2-3; unclear D gene. The CDR3 is 11 residues long. Germline-derived CDR1 and CDR2 are SGHNT and YYREEE (reference sequence). The V and J ends lost 2 bases and 6 bases respectively, with 4 bases between them. CDR3 sequence: CASSFRDTQYF. The DNA for the CDR3 is TGTGCCAGCAGCTTCAGGGATACGCAGTATTTT.

This clone was observed a handful of times. The chain links TRBV30 to TRBJ1-5, with D possibly being TRBD1 (5 bases). V dropped 2 bases and J dropped 7 bases, with 12 bases sitting between them. CDR1 is GTSNPN and CDR2 is SVGIG in the germline V gene (reference sequence). The CDR3 consists of 13 residues. DNA for the CDR3: TGTGCCTGGAGTTTGGGCAGGGACCAGCCCCAGCATTTT. It translates to CAWSLGRDQPQHF. Combining the CDR3 with reference TRBV30 and TRBJ1-5 gives the whole variable domain SQTIHQWPATLVQPVGSPLSLECTVEGTSNPNLYWYRQAAGRGLQLLFYSVGIGQISSEVPQNLSASRPQDRQFILSSKKLLLSDSGFYLCAWSLGRDQPQHFGDGTRLSIL.

The chain recombines TRBV21-1 with TRBJ2-3; TRBD1, as called in the table, went unchecked against the DNA. TRBV21-1 is flagged as a pseudogene. CDR3 length: 17 residues. CDR3 sequence (DNA): TGTGCCAGCAGCAAAATCGTCCTGACAGATAGCACAGATACGCAGTATTTT. Its protein product is CASSKIVLTDSTDTQYF.

The V call is TRBV14, the J call TRBJ2-4; 10 nucleotides match TRBD1. Trimming removed 5 bases from V and 11 bases from J; junction bases left unmatched: 6. The CDR3 contains 13 residues. CDR1 is SGHDN, CDR2 FVKESK, per germline. This CDR3 reads CASSFRDRGFQYF. The DNA for the CDR3 is TGTGCCAGCAGCTTCCGGGACAGGGGTTTTCAGTACTTC.

The CDR3 region is CASSLRKYGYTF. CDR3 sequence (DNA): TGTGCCAGCAGTTTGAGGAAGTATGGCTACACCTTC. The chain links TRBV28 to TRBJ1-2; D is uncertain. Germline CDR1 reads MDHEN; CDR2 reads SYDVKM. The V and J ends lost 3 bases and 5 bases respectively, with 7 bases between them. The CDR3 has 12 amino acids.

There are a few counts of this clone. The chain couples TRBV21-1 to TRBJ2-1; TRBD1, the table's D call, lacks a check against the DNA. TRBV21-1 is given as a pseudogene. This CDR3 contains 14 residues. The CDR3 sequence is CAGPTGQVDNEQFF. The DNA of the CDR3 is TGTGCCGGACCGACGGGACAGGTGGACAATGAGCAGTTCTTC.

This rearrangement joins TRBV7-9 to TRBJ2-3; 8 bases line up with TRBD2. The CDR3 loop spans 15 amino acids. Germline V gene sequence: CDR1 SEHNR, CDR2 FQNEAQ (reference sequence). The V and J ends lost 7 bases and 2 bases, in that order; junction bases with no gene match: 8. CDR3 amino acids: CASTPARGVTDTQYF. CDR3 bases: TGTGCCAGCACCCCGGCGCGGGGGGTCACAGATACGCAGTATTTT. Drawing the rest from reference TRBV7-9 and TRBJ2-3, the complete variable domain is DTGVSQNPRHKITKRGQNVTFRCDPISEHNRLYWYRQTLGQGPEFLTYFQNEAQLEKSRLLSDRFSAERPKGSFSTLEIQRTEQGDSAMYLCASTPARGVTDTQYFGPGTRLTVL.